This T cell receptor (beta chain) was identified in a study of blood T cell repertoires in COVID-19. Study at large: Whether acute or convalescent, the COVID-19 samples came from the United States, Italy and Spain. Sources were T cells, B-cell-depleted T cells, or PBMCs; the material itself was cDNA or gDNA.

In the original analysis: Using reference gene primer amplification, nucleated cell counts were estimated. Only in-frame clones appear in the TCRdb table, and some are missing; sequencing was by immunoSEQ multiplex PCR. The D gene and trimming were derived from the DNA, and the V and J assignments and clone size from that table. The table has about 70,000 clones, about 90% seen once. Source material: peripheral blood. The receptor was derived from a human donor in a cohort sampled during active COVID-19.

CDR3 DNA sequence: TGTGCCACCAGTGATCAGTCGACAGGGGCGGGGTACGAGCAGTACTTC. This gives the protein CATSDQSTGAGYEQYF. The gene calls are TRBV24-1 and TRBJ2-7, with 8 bases identical to TRBD1. This CDR3 spans 16 amino acids. Trimming took 3 bases from V and 4 from J; bases not matched to a gene: 10. Germline lookup yields CDR1 KGHDR and CDR2 SFDVKD.